This T cell receptor (beta chain) was sequenced in a study of T cell repertoires in cytomegalovirus infection. Turning to the study itself: Alongside well-studied HLA-B-restricted CMV epitopes, recently identified HLA-C-restricted CMV epitopes were also used. CMV infection together with matching HLA type was indicated by public TCR beta signatures.

TCRdb used MiXCR to reprocess the reads, holding one entry per CDR3 protein. Here the sample spans about 920,000 distinct CDR3 sequences, about 33% being singletons. Study results and caveats: Clonotype analysis showed dominance of the ex vivo response by HLA-C-restricted CMV-specific TCR beta clonotypes. Cumulative public TCR beta family frequency identified CMV carriers with the relevant HLA.

This clonotype was counted ten times or more. The antigen is undetermined. From germline, CDR1 is SGHTA and CDR2 FQGNSA. The CDR3 is made up of 16 amino acids. The V gene lost 5 bases and the J gene lost 3 bases, with 20 bases spanning the gap. This clonotype originated in a human donor in good health (CMV status not recorded). Some clones in this sample may be carry-over from other donors' samples. The rearrangement uses TRBV7-2 and TRBJ2-7, with D possibly being TRBD2 (7 bases). This specimen was cultured CD8+ T cells from PBMCs, taken from culture after CMV antigen stimulation. The CDR3 reads CASSLSWGGAFYEQYF. CDR3 coding DNA: TGTGCCAGCAGCCTAAGCTGGGGGGGCGCCTTCTACGAGCAGTACTTC.